The clone carrying this TCR beta chain has more than one count but fewer than ten. The antigen is unknown. The germline CDR1 and CDR2 sequences are DFQATT and SNEGSKA (reference sequence). CDR3 length: 13 residues. V lost 3 bases, J lost 4 bases, and 9 bases lay in between. This sample was included in a study of glioma-infiltrating T cells. Regarding the study as a whole: CDR3 overlap between tissue and blood was very small. Tissue-blood divergence was below expectation in non-neoplastic patients, above in gliomas.

TCR alpha and beta CDR3 regions were amplified from RNA using iRepertoire nested multiplex PCR. One-step reverse transcription and amplification started from approximately 100-400 ng of tissue mRNA or PBMC total RNA. TCRdb itself ran the multiplex PCR reads through MiXCR, one entry per CDR3 protein. The data hold about 140,000 distinct CDR3 sequences, with around 42% observed a single time. Sequencing input: glioma tissue, nonneoplastic brain tissue, or PBMCs (not recorded which). V is TRBV20-1 and J is TRBJ1-4, with D perhaps matching TRBD1 (5 bases). This TCR came from a human donor with low-grade glioma or glioblastoma, undergoing nonglioma brain surgery, or in good health (not recorded which). The CDR3 protein is CSASRQSNEKLFF. Written as DNA, the CDR3 is TGCAGTGCTAGCCGACAGAGTAATGAAAAACTGTTTTTT.